This TCR beta chain was obtained from a study of blood T cells in healthy people across ages. The CDR3 covers 12 residues. The germline V gene has CDR1 SQVTM and CDR2 ANQGSEA. This clonotype was picked up a small number of times. Through a sample-barcoded 5' primer and a J-beta primer mix, a second PCR was run for 7 to 11 cycles. TCRdb used MiXCR to reprocess the 5' RACE reads, holding one entry per CDR3 protein. This table holds about 680,000 distinct CDR3 sequences, around 45% found once. Drawing of peripheral blood yielded about 9.6 milliliters from each donor. This receptor was identified in a woman aged 55-70 years in good health. The sample consisted of blood. The V gene is TRBV29-1, the J gene TRBJ2-3; 7 positions agree with TRBD1. CDR3 amino acids: CSWTGATDTQYF. The CDR3 region has the DNA TGCAGTTGGACAGGAGCCACAGATACGCAGTATTTT.